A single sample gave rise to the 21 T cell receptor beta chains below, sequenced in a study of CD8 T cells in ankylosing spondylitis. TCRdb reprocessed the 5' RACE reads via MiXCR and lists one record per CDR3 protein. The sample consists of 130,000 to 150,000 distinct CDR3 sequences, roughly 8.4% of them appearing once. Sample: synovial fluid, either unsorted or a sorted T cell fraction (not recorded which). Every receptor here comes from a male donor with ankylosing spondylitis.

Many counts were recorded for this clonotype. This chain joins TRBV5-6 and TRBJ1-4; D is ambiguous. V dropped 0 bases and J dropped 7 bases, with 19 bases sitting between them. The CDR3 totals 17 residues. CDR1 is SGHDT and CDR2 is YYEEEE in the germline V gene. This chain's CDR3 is CASSLDDTPSSREKLFF. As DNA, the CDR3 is TGTGCCAGCAGCTTGGACGATACCCCGTCGTCGCGTGAAAAACTGTTTTTT.

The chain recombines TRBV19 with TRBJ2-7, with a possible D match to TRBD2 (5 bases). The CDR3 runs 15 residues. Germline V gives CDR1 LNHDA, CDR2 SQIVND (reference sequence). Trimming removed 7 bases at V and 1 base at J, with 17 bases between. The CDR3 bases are TGTGCCAGTAAGAAGGGAGTAGGTCCTTCCTACGAGCAGTACTTC. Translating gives CASKKGVGPSYEQYF.

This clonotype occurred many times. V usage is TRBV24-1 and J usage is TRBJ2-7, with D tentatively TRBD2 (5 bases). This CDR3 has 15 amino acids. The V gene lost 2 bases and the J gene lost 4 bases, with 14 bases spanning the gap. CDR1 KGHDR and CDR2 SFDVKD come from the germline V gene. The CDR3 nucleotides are TGTGCCACCAGTGATTCGAGGGATCCCCGGTACGAGCAGTACTTC. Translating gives CATSDSRDPRYEQYF.

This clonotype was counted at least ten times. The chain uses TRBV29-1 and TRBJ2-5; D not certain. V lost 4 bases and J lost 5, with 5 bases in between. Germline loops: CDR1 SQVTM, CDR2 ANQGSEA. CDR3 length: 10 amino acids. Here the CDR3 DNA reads TGCAGCGTTGGCATGGAGACCCAGTACTTC. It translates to CSVGMETQYF.

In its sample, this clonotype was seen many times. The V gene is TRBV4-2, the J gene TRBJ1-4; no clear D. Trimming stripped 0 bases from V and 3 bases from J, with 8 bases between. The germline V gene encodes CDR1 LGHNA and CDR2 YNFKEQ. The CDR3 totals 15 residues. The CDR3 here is CASSQERVSNEKLFF. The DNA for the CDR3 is TGTGCCAGCAGCCAAGAACGGGTCTCTAATGAAAAACTGTTTTTT.

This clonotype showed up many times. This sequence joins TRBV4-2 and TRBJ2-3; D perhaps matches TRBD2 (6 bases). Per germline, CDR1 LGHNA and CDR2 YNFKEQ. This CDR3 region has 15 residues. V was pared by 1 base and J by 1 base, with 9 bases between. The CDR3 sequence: CASSQVWGGTDTQYF. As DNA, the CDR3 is TGTGCCAGCAGCCAAGTCTGGGGGGGCACAGATACGCAGTATTTT.

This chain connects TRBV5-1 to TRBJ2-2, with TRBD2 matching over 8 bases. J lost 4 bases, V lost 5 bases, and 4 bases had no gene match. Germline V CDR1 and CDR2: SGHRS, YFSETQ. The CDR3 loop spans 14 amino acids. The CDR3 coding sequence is TGCGCCAGCAGTTTTACTAGCGGCACCGGGGAGCTGTTTTTT. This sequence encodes CASSFTSGTGELFF.

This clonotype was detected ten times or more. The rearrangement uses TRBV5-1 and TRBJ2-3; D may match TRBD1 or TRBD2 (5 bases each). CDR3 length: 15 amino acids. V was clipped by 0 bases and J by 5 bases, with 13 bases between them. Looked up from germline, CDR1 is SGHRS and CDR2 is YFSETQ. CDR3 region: CASSLVGTGEDTQYF. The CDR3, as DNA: TGCGCCAGCAGCTTGGTAGGGACCGGGGAAGATACGCAGTATTTT.

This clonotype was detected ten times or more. The CDR3 region is CASSKGTEQYF. The CDR3 DNA reads TGTGCCAGCAGTAAAGGGACTGAGCAGTACTTC. This chain joins TRBV2 and TRBJ2-7; a possible D gene is TRBD2 (6 bases). CDR1 is SNHLY, CDR2 FYNNEI, per germline. V lost 5 bases to trimming and J lost 7 bases, with 9 bases between them. This CDR3 spans 11 amino acids.

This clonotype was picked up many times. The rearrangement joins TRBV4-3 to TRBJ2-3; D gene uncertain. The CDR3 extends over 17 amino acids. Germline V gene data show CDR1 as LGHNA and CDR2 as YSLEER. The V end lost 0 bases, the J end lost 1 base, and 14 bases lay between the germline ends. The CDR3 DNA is TGCGCCAGCAGCCAAGATTTAGCTTATTTGGGCACAGATACGCAGTATTTT. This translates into CASSQDLAYLGTDTQYF.

CDR3 coding DNA: TGTGCCAGCAGTGAAGAGGGCACTGGCTACACCTTC. Translated, it gives CASSEEGTGYTF. The chain combines TRBV2 with TRBJ1-2; D remains ambiguous. This CDR3 has 12 amino acids. The germline V and J ends were trimmed by 1 base and 7 bases, with 7 bases remaining between them. Germline V gene sequence: CDR1 SNHLY, CDR2 FYNNEI.

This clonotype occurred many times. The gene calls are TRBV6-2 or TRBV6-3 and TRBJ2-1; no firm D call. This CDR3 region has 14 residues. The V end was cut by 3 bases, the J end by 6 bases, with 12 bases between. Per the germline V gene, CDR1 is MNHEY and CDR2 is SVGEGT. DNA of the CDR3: TGTGCCAGCAGTTATGGGTCCCCCTTCAATGAGCAGTTCTTC. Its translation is CASSYGSPFNEQFF.

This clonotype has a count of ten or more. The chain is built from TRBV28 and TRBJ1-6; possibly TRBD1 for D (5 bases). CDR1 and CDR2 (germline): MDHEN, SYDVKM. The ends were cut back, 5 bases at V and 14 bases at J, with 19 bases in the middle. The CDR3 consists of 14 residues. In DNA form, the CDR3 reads TGTGCCAGCAGTCTGGGACCGCGTCAATTCACCCTCCACTTT. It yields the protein CASSLGPRQFTLHF.

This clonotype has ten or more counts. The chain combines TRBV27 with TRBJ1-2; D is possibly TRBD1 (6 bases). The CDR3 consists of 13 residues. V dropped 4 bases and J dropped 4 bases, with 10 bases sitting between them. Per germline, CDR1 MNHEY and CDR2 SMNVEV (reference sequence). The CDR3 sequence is CASSSRGGYGYTF. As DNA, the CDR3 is TGTGCCAGCAGTTCGAGGGGGGGCTATGGCTACACCTTC.

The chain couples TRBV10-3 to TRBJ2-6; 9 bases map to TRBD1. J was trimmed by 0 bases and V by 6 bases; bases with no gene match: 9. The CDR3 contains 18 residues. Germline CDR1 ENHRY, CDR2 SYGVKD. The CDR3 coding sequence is TGTGCCATCAGCCCCCCGACAGGGGGAACCTCTGGGGCCAACGTCCTGACTTTC. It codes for CAISPPTGGTSGANVLTF.

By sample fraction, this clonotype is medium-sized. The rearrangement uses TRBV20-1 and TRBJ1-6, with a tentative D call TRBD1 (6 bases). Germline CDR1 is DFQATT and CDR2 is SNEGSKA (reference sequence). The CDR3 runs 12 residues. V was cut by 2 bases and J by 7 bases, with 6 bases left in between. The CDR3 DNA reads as TGCAGTGCTAGAAGGGGGAATTCACCCCTCCACTTT. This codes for CSARRGNSPLHF.

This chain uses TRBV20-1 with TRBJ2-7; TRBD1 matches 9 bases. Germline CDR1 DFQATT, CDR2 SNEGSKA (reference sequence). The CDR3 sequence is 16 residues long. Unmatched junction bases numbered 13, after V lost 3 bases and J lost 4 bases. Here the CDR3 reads CSASPAGQGIGYEQYF. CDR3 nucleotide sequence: TGCAGTGCTAGCCCTGCCGGACAGGGGATTGGTTACGAGCAGTACTTC.

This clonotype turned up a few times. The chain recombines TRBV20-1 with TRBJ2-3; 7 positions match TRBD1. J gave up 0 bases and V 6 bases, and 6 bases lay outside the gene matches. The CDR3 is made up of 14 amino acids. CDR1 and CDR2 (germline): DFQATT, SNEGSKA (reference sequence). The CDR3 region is CSADGTVSTDTQYF. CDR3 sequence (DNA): TGCAGTGCAGACGGGACAGTTAGCACAGATACGCAGTATTTT.

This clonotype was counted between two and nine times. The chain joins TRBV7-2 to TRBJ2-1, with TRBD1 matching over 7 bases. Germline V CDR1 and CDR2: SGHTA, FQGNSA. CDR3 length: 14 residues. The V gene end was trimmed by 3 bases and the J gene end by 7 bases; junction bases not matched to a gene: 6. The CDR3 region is CASSFDRVSNEQFF. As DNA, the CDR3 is TGTGCCAGCAGCTTTGACAGGGTTTCTAATGAGCAGTTCTTC.

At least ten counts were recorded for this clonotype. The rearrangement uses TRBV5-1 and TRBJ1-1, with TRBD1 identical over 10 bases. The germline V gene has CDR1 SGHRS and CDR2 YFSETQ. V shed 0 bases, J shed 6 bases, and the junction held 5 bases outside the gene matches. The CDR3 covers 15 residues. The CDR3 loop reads CASSLDPGQGSEAFF. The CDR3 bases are TGCGCCAGCAGCTTGGATCCGGGACAGGGGTCTGAAGCTTTCTTT.

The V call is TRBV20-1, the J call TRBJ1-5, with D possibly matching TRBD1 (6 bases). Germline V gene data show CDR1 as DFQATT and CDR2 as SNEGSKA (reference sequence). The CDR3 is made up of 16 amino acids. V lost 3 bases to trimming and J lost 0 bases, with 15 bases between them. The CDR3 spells CSASPLRTDSNQPQHF. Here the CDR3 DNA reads TGCAGTGCTAGTCCCCTCCGGACAGATAGCAATCAGCCCCAGCATTTT.